This TCR beta chain was recovered during a study of regulatory T cells in long-lasting Graves disease. This CDR3 is 11 amino acids long. V was pared by 7 bases and J by 7 bases, with 10 bases between. CDR1 and CDR2 (germline): MNHNS, SASEGT. Time point given: persistent/refractory GD, antithyroid drugs over 5 years with positive TRAb. The TCR library was prepared using RNA isolated from PBMCs. The table lists this clonotype with many counts. Construction of the TCR beta libraries employed iRepertoire HTBI primers in conjunction with Arm-PCR of CDR3 regions. TCRdb independently ran MiXCR on the multiplex PCR reads; one entry per CDR3 protein. The sample shows a few hundred thousand distinct CDR3 sequences, 23% of them seen only once.

This sequence was found in a female donor with Graves disease. The specimen comprised peripheral blood mononuclear cells (PBMCs), sampled when the disease was refractory, from a patient treated with antithyroid drugs. The rearrangement joins TRBV6-1 to TRBJ1-2, with D perhaps TRBD1 (6 bases). The CDR3 coding sequence is TGTGCCAGCACCCAGGGGCTTGGCTACACCTTC. This translates into CASTQGLGYTF.